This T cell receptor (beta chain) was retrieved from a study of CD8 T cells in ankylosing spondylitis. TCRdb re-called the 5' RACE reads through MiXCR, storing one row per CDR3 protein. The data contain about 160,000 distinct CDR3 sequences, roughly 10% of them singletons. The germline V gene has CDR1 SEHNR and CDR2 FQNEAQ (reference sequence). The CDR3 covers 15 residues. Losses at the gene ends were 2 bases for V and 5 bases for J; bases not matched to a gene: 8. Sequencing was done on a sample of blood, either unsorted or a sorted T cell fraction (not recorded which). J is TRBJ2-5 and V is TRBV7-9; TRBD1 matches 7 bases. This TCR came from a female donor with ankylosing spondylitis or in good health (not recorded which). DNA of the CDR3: TGTGCCAGCAGCTTAAACAGGGGCGCCCGGGAGACCCAGTACTTC. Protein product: CASSLNRGARETQYF.